This T cell receptor beta chain originates from a study of T cells after yellow fever vaccination (dated by TCRdb to about 2019). Notes on the research overall: The SMART-Seq v4 Ultra Low Input RNA kit was used to prepare libraries from fractions with low cell numbers. Two healthy male donors made up the cohort, one aged 18 to 29 years and the other aged 30 to 40 years. Bulk PBMC replicates and cell subsets were isolated from blood drawn at multiple timepoints before and after both primary and secondary immunization. Bulk TCR alpha and beta repertoires were sequenced longitudinally to track T-cell clones before and after primary and booster YFV17D yellow fever vaccination. On the study overall, not on this receptor specifically: Because the study included only a couple of donors, the extent to which the findings can be generalized is limited. A small fraction of clonotypes appeared in both the CD4 and CD8 compartments, likely as a result of convergent recombination. The secondary T-cell response was found to be weaker but faster than the primary response, with a peak reached on day 5 rather than on day 15. Most clones expanded after primary vaccination were re-detected after the booster (almost 98% of CD4 and approximately 85% of CD8), suggesting broad memory maintenance. Computational filtering was required because FACS-sorted repertoires could contain abundant contaminating clonotypes from the bulk population.

V is clipped by 4 bases and J by 10 bases, and the sequence between their germline boundaries is 17 bases long. From the cysteine up to the phenylalanine, the CDR3 has a length of 13 residues. The retained sequence is limited to the CDR3, 39 bases, with the frame set at the first base. CDR1 and CDR2, per the germline V gene, are SGHRS and YFSETQ. Sequenced using an Illumina NovaSeq 6000. TCR cDNA was synthesized by 5'RACE template switching, through which a universal primer site and unique molecular identifiers were introduced. cDNA synthesis was primed from both the TCR alpha and TCR beta constant segments. Two PCR steps were used to amplify libraries, with sample barcodes and sequencing adapters being added in the second step. Libraries were sequenced on Illumina HiSeq 2500 (2x100 bp) or NovaSeq (2x150 bp). The source study handled its data this way. Reads were demultiplexed and collapsed into UMI consensus sequences with MIGEC, and V(D)J alignment was performed with MiXCR. Vaccine-responding clonotypes were identified with edgeR using replicate PBMC samples, with FDR below 0.01 and a log2 fold change above 5 up to day 15 being required. Bulk clonotypes were assigned CD4 or CD8 identity according to which sequenced CD4 or CD8 repertoire held them at higher abundance. The public reads were run again by TCRdb, first through fastp at Q25 and then through MiXCR, and only productive beta chains were kept. Rows merge per CDR3 protein into single entries with the most common DNA and genes. TCRdb, not the original authors, processed these V and J calls. Present in this sample are over 250,000 distinct CDR3 sequences, roughly 3.9% of which were seen just once. The top ten clones comprise 20% to 25% of the sample.

Sample treatment or condition, as interpreted from the label and publication: live attenuated yellow fever vaccine strain. Two biological replicates of bulk PBMCs were collected at each blood-draw timepoint. PBMCs were isolated from peripheral blood using a standard Ficoll-Paque protocol. RNA was extracted with TriZol from bulk PBMCs, CD4 and CD8 fractions, and dextramer-positive and dextramer-negative fractions. Worth noting for this clonotype: Its specific antigen is unknown. The input lacks base qualities; no much larger clone sits a single base away.

This TCR derives from a man aged 18 to 35 who received the YFV17D yellow fever vaccine. The specimen comprised PBMCs, sampled 5 days after the yellow fever booster vaccination. The receptor chain draws on TRBV5-1 and TRBJ1-1, and perhaps TRBD1 as D gene, on 5 matching bases. The nucleotides read TGCGCCAGCAGCACTGAGTACCGGGACGGAGCTTTCTTT. It codes for CASSTEYRDGAFF.